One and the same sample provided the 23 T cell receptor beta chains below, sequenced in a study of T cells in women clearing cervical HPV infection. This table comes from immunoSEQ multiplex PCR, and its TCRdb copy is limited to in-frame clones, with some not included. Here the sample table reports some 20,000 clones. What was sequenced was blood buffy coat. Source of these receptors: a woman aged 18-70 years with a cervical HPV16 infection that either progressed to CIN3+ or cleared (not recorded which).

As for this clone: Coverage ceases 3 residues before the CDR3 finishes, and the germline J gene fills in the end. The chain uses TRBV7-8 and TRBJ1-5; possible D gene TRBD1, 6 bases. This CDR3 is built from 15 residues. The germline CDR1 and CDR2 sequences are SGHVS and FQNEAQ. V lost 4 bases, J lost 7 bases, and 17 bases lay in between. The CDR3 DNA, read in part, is TGTGCCAGCAGCTACGGCGTAGGGGGTGACCAGCCC. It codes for CASSYGVGGDQP. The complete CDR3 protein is CASSYGVGGDQPQHF. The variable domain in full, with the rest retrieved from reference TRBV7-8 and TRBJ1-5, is GAGVSQSPRYKVAKRGQDVALRCDPISGHVSLFWYQQALGQGPEFLTYFQNEAQLDKSGLPSDRFFAERPEGSVSTLKIQRTQQEDSAVYLCASSYGVGGDQPQHFGDGTRLSIL.

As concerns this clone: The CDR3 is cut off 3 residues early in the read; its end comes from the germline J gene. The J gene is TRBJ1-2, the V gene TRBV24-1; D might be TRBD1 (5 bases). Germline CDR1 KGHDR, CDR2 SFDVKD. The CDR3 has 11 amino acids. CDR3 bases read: TGTGCCACCTCCTTTTCGGGGGAC. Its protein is CATSFSGD. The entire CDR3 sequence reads CATSFSGDYTF.

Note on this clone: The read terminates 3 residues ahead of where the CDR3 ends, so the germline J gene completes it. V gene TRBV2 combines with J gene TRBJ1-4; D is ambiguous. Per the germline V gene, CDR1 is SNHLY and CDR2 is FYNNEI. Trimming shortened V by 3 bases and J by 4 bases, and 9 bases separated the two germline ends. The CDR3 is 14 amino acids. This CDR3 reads CASSDWQSNEKLFF. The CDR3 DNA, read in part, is TGTGCCAGCAGTGATTGGCAGAGTAATGAAAAA.

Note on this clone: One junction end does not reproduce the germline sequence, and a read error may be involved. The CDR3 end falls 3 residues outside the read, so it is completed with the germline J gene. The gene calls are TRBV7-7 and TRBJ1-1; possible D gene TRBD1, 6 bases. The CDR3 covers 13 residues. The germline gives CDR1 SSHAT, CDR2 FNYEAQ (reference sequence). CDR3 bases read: TGTGCTAGCAGCTTAAAACAGGGCACTGAA. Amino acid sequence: CASSLKQGTE. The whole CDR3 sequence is CASSLKQGTEAFF.

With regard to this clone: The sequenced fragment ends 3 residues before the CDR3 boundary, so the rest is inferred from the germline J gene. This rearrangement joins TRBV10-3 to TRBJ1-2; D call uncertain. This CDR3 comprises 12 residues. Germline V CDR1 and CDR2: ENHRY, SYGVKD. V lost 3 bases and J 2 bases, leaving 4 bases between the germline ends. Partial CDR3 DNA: TGTGCCATCAGTGAAAGGAACTATGGC. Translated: CAISERNYG. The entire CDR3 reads CAISERNYGYTF.

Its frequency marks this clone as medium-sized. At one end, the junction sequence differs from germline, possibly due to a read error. The CDR3 spells CASSLTGGAKNIQYF. The sequenced CDR3 bases are TGTGCTAGCAGCTTAACAGGGGGAGCCAAAAACATT. The V gene is TRBV7-7, the J gene TRBJ2-4; 8 positions agree with TRBD1. The read terminates 3 residues ahead of where the CDR3 ends, so the germline J gene completes it. Germline V gene sequence: CDR1 SSHAT, CDR2 FNYEAQ (reference sequence). The CDR3 runs to 15 residues.

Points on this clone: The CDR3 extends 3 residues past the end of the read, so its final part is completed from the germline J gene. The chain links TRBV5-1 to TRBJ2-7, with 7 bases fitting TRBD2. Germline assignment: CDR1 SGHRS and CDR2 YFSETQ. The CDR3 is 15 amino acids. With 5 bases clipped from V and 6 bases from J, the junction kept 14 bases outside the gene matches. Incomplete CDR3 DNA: TGCGCCAGCAGTTTCCAAGGCGGGAGTGGGCCCGAG. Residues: CASSFQGGSGPE. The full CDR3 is CASSFQGGSGPEQYF.

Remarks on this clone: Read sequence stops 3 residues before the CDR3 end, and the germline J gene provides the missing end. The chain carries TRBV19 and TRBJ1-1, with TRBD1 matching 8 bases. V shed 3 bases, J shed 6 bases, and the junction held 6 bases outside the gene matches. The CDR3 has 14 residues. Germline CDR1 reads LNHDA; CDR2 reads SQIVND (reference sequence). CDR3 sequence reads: CASSMDRERPEAFF. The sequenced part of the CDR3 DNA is TGTGCCAGTAGTATGGACAGGGAACGGCCTGAA.

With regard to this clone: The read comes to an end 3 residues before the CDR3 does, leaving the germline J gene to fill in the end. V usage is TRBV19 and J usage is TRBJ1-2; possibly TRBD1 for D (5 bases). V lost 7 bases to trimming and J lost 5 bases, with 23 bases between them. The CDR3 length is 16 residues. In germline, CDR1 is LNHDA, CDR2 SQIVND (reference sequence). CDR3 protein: CASNPHLRQGSYGYTF. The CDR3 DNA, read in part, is TGTGCCAGTAACCCACACCTCCGGCAGGGATCATATGGC.

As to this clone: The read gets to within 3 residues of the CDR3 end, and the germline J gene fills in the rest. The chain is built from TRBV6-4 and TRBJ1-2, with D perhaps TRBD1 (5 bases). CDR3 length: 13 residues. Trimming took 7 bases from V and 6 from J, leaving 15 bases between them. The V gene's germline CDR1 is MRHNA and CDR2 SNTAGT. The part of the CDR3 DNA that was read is TGTGCCAGCATTGTAAACAGGACCCATGGC. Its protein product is CASIVNRTHG. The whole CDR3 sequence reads CASIVNRTHGYTF.

The sequenced CDR3 bases are TGCAGCGTTGGCGACAGGGCGAACACTGAA. The encoded protein is CSVGDRANTE. The whole CDR3 protein is CSVGDRANTEAFF. The chain carries TRBV29-1 and TRBJ1-1; 7 bases are shared with TRBD1. The CDR3 end lies 3 residues beyond the end of the read and is filled in from the germline J gene. Germline CDR1 is SQVTM and CDR2 is ANQGSEA. This CDR3 is built from 13 residues. With V trimmed by 4 bases and J by 1 base, 3 bases remained unmatched.

This chain's CDR3 is CASSREGTANIQYF. Partial CDR3 DNA: TGTGCCAGCAGCCGTGAAGGGACAGCAAACATT. This chain connects TRBV11-2 to TRBJ2-4; TRBD1 agrees at 7 bases. The read comes to an end 3 residues before the CDR3 does, leaving the germline J gene to fill in the end. The CDR3 is made up of 14 amino acids. After removal of 5 bases from V and 6 bases from J, the junction contained 7 bases not matched to a gene. Per germline, CDR1 SGHAT and CDR2 FQNNGV. Using reference TRBV11-2 and TRBJ2-4 for the parts outside the CDR3, the full variable domain is EAGVAQSPRYKIIEKRQSVAFWCNPISGHATLYWYQQILGQGPKLLIQFQNNGVVDDSQLPKDRFSAERLKGVDSTLKIQPAKLEDSAVYLCASSREGTANIQYFGAGTRLSVL.

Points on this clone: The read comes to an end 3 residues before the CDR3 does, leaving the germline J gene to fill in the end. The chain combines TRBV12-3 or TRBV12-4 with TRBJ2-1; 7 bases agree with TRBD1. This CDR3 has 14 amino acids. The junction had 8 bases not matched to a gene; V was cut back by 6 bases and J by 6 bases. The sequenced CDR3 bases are TGTGCCAGCAGGGGCCCTACAGGGGCCAATGAG. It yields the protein CASRGPTGANE. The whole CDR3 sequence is CASRGPTGANEQFF.

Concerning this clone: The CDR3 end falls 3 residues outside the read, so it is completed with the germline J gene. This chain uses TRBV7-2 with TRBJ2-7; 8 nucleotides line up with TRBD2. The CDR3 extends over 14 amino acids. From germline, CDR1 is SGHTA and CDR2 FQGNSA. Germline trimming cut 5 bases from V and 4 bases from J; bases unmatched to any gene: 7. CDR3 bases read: TGTGCCAGCAGCACCGAACCGGGGGGGTACGAG. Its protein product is CASSTEPGGYE. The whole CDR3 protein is CASSTEPGGYEQYF. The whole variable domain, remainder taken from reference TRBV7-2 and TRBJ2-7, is GAGVSQSPSNKVTEKGKDVELRCDPISGHTALYWYRQSLGQGLEFLIYFQGNSAPDKSGLPSDRFSAERTGGSVSTLTIQRTQQEDSAVYLCASSTEPGGYEQYFGPGTRLTVT.

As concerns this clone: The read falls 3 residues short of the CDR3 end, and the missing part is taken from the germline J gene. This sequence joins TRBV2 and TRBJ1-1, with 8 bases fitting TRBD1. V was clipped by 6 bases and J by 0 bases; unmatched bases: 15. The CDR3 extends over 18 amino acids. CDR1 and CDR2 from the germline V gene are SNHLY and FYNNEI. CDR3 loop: CASRAGDRIALMNTEAFF. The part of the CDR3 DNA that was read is TGTGCCAGCAGGGCCGGGGACAGGATTGCACTCATGAACACTGAA.

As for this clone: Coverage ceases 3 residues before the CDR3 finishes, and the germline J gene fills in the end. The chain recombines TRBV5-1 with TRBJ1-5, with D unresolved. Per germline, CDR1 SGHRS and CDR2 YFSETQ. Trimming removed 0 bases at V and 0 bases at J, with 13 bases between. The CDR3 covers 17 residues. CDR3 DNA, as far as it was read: TGCGCCAGCAGCTTGGGTCCGCAGGAGTATAGCAATCAGCCC. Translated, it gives CASSLGPQEYSNQP. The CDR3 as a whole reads CASSLGPQEYSNQPQHF.

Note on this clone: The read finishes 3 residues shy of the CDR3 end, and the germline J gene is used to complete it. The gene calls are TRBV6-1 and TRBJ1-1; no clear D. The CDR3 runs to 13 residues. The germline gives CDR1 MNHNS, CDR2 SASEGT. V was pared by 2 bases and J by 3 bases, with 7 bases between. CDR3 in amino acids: CASSEQVHTEAFF. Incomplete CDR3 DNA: TGTGCCAGCAGTGAACAGGTACACACTGAA.

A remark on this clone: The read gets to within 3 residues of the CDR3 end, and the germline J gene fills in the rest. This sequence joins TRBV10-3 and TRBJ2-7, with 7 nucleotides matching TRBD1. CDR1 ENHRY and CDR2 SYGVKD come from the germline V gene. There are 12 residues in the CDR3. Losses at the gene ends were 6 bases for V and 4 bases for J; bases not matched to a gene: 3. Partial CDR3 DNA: TGTGCCATCAGCCCGACAGGGTACGAG. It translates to CAISPTGYE. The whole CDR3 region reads CAISPTGYEQYF.

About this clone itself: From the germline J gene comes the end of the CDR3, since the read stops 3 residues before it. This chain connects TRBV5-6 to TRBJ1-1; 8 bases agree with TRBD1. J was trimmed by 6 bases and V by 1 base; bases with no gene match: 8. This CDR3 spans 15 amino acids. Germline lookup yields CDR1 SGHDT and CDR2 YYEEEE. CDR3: CASSLPGGVGAEAFF. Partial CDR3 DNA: TGTGCCAGCAGCTTGCCAGGGGGCGTTGGGGCTGAA.

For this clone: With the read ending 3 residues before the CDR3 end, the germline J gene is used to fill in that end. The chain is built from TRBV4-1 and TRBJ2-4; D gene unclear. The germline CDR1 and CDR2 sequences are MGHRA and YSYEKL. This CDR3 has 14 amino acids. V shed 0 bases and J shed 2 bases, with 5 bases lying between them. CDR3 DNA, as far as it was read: TGCGCCAGCAGCCAAGATATAACCAAAAACATT. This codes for CASSQDITKNI. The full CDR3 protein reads CASSQDITKNIQYF.

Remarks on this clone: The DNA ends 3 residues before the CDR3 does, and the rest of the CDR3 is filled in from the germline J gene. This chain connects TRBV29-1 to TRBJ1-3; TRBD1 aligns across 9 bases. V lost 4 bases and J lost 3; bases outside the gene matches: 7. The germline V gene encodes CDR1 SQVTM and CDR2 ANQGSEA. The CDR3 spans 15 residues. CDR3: CSVGQGGSGGNTIYF. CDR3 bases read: TGCAGCGTTGGACAGGGGGGATCAGGTGGAAACACC.

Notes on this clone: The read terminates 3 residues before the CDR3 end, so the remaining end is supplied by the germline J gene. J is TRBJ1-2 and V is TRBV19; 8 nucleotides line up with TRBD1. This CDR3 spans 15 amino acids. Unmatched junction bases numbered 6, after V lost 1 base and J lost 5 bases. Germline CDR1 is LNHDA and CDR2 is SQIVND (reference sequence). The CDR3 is CASSIGGQGFYGYTF. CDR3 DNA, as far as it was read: TGTGCCAGTAGTATAGGAGGACAGGGTTTTTATGGC.

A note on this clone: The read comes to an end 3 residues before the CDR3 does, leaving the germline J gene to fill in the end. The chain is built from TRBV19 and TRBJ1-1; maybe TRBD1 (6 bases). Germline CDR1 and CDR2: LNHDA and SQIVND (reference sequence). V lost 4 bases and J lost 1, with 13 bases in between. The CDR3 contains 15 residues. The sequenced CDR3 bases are TGTGCCAGTAGTAAACCGGGACATAAGAACACTGAA. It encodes CASSKPGHKNTE. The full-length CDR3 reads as CASSKPGHKNTEAFF.